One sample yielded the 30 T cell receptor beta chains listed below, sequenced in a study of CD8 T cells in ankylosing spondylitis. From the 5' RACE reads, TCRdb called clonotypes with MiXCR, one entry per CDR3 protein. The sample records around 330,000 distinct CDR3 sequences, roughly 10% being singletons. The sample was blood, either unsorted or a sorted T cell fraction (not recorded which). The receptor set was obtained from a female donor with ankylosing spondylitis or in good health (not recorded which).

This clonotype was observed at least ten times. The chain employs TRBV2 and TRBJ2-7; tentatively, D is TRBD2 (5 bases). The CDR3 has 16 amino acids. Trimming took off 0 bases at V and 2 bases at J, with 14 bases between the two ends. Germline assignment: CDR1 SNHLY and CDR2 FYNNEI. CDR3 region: CASSEAPGIPTYEQYF. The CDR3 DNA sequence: TGTGCCAGCAGTGAAGCGCCGGGGATCCCAACCTACGAGCAGTACTTC.

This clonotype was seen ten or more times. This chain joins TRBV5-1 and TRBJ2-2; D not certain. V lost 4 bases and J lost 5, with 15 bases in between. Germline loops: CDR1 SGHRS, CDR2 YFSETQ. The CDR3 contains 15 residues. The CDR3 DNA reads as TGCGCCAGCAGCGAAAGAGTTTCGGGTACCGGGGAGCTGTTTTTT. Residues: CASSERVSGTGELFF. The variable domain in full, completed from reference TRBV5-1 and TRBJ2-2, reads KAGVTQTPRYLIKTRGQQVTLSCSPISGHRSVSWYQQTPGQGLQFLFEYFSETQRNKGNFPGRFSGRQFSNSRSEMNVSTLELGDSALYLCASSERVSGTGELFFGEGSRLTVL.

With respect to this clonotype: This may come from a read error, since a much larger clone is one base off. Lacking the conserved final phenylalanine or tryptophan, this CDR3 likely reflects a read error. CDR3 protein: CSAWEEQWITDTQYL. CDR3 nucleotide sequence: TGCAGTGCTTGGGAGGAACAGTGGATTACAGATACGCAGTATCTT. The chain has TRBV20-1 and TRBJ2-3; D might be TRBD2 (6 bases). CDR3 length equals 15 residues. From germline, CDR1 is DFQATT and CDR2 SNEGSKA (reference sequence). Between the trimmed V and J ends, which lost 5 bases and 3 bases, there was a span of 18 bases.

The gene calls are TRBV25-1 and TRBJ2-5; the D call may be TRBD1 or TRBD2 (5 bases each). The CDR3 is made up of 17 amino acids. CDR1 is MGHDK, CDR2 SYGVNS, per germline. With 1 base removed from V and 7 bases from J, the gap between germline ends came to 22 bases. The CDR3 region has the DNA TGTGCCAGCAGTGAATTGGTCGGGGCTGATGCTGTGGGGACCCAGTACTTC. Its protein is CASSELVGADAVGTQYF.

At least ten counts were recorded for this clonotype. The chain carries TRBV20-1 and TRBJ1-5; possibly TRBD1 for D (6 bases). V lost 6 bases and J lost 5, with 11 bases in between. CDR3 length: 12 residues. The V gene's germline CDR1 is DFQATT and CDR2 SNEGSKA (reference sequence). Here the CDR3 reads CSAMDRHQPQHF. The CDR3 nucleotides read TGCAGTGCCATGGACAGACATCAGCCCCAGCATTTT.

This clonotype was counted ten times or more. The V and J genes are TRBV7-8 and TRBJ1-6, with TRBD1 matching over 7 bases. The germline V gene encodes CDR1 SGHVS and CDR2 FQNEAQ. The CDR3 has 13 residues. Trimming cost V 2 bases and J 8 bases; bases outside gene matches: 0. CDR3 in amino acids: CASSLTGDSPLHF. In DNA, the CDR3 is TGTGCCAGCAGCTTAACAGGGGATTCACCCCTCCACTTT.

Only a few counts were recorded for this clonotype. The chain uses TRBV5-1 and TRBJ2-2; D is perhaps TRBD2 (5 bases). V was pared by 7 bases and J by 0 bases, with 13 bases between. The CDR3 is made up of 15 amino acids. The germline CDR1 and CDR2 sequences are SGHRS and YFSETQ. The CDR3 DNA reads TGCGCCAGCGGAAAGAGGGCCCCGAACACCGGGGAGCTGTTTTTT. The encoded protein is CASGKRAPNTGELFF.

CDR3 DNA sequence: TGTGCCAGCAGTTTAATAGCGGGGGGATTCTACGAGCAGTACTTC. Translated, it gives CASSLIAGGFYEQYF. The rearrangement uses TRBV28 and TRBJ2-7, with 10 positions matching TRBD2. V lost 2 bases, J lost 3 bases, and 4 bases stayed unmatched. Germline V gene sequence: CDR1 MDHEN, CDR2 SYDVKM. There are 15 residues in the CDR3.

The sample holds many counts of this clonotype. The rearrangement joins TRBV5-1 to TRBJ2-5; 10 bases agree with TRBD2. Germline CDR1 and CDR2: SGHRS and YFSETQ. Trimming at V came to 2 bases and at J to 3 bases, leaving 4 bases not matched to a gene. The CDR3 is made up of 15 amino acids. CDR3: CASSFILAGEETQYF. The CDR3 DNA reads TGCGCCAGCAGCTTTATTCTAGCGGGAGAAGAGACCCAGTACTTC.

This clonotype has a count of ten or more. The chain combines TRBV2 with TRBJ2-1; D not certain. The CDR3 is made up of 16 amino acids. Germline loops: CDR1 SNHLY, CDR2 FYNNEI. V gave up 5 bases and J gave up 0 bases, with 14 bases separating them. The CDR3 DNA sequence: TGTGCCAGCAGTAGTACCCCGGTAAGCTCCTACAATGAGCAGTTCTTC. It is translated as CASSSTPVSSYNEQFF.

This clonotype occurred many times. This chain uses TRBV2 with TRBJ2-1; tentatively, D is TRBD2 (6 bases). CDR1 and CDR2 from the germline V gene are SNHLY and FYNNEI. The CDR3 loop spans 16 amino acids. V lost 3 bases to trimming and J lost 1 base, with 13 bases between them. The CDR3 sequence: CASSERFGGSYNEQFF. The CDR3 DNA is TGTGCCAGCAGTGAGAGATTTGGGGGGTCCTACAATGAGCAGTTCTTC. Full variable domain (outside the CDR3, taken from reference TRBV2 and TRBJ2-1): EPEVTQTPSHQVTQMGQEVILRCVPISNHLYFYWYRQILGQKVEFLVSFYNNEISEKSEIFDDQFSVERPDGSNFTLKIRSTKLEDSAMYFCASSERFGGSYNEQFFGPGTRLTVL.

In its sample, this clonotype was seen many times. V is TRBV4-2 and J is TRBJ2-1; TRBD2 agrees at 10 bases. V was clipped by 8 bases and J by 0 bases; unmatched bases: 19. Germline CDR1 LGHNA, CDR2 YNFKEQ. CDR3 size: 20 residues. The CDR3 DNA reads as TGTGCCAGCCTTTCTTCTGGGCTAGCGGGAGCCCCAAGCTCCTACAATGAGCAGTTCTTC. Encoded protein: CASLSSGLAGAPSSYNEQFF.

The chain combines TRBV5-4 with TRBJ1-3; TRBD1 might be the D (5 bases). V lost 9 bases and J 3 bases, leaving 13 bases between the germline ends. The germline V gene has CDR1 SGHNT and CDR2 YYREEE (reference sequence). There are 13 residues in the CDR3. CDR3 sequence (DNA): TGTGCCATACTATCAGGGAATGGAAACACCATATATTTT. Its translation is CAILSGNGNTIYF.

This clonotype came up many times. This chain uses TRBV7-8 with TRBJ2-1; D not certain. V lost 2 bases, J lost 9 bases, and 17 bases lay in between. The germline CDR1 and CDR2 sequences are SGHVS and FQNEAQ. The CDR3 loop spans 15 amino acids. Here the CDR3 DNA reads TGTGCCAGCAGCTTACGGTTTATACAGCCGCGTGAGCAGTTCTTC. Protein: CASSLRFIQPREQFF.

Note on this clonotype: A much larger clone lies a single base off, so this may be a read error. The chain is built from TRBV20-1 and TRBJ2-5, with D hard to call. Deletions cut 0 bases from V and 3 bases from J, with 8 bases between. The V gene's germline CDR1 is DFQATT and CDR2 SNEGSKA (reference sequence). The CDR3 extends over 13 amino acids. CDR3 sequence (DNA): TGCAGTGCTAGAGATAGTAGCAAAGAGACCCAGTACTTC. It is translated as CSARDSSKETQYF.

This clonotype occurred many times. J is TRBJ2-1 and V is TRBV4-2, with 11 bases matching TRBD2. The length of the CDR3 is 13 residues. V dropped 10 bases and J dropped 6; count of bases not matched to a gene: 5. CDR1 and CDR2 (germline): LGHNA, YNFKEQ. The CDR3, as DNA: TGTGCCAACGGGACTAGCGGTACCAATGAGCAGTTCTTC. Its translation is CANGTSGTNEQFF.

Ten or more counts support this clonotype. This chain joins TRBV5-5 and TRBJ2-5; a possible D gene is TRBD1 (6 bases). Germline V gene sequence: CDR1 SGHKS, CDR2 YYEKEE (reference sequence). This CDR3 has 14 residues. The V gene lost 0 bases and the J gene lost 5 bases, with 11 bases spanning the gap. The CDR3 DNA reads TGTGCCAGCAGCTTGGCCAACAGGGTTGAGACCCAGTACTTC. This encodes CASSLANRVETQYF.

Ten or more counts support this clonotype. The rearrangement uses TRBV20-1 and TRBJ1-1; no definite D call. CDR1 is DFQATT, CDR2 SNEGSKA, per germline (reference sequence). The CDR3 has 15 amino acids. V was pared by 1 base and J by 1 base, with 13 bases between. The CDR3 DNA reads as TGCAGTGCTAGAGCCGTAGGGCGAGAGAACACTGAAGCTTTCTTT. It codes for CSARAVGRENTEAFF.

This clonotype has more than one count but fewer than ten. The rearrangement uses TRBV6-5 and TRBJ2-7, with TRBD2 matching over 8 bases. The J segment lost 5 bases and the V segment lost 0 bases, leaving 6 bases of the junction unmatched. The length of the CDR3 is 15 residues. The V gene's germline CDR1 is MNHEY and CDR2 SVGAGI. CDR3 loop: CASSYSGGGPHEQYF. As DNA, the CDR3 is TGTGCCAGCAGTTACTCGGGCGGGGGGCCCCACGAGCAGTACTTC.

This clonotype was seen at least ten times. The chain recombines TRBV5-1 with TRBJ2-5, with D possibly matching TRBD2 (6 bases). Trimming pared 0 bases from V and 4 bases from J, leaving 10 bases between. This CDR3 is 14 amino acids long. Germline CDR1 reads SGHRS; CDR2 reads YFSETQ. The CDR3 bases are TGCGCCAGCAGCTTGGTCGGAGGGGCAGAGACCCAGTACTTC. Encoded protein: CASSLVGGAETQYF.

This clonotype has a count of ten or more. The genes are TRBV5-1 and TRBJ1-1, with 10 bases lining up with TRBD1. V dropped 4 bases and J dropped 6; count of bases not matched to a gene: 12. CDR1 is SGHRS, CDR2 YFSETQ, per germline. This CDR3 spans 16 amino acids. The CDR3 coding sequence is TGCGCCAGCAGCCCAGAGGACAGGGGGGTTTTGGCTGAAGCTTTCTTT. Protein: CASSPEDRGVLAEAFF.

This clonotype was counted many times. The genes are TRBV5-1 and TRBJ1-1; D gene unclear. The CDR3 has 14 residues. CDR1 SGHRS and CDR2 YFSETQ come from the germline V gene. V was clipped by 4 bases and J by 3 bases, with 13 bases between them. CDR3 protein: CASSIRHKDTEAFF. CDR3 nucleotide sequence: TGCGCCAGCAGCATCCGACATAAGGACACTGAAGCTTTCTTT.

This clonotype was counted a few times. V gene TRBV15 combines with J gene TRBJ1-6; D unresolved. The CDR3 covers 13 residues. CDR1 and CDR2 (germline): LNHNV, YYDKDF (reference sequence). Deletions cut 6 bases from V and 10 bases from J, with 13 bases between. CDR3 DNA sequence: TGTGCCACCAGTACGGATCTGGACTCACCCCTCCACTTT. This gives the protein CATSTDLDSPLHF.

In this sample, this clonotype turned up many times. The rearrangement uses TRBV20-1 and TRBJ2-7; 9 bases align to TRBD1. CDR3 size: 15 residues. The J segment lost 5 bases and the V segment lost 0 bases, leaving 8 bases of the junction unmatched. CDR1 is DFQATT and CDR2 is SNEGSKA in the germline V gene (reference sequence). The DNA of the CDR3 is TGCAGTGCTAGAGATAAGAGGACAGGGGAAGACGAGCAGTACTTC. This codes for CSARDKRTGEDEQYF.

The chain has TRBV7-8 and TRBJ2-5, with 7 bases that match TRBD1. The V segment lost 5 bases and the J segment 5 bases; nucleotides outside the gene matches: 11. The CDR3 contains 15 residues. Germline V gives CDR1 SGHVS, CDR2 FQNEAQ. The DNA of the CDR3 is TGTGCCAGCAGCGTAGGGGACAGTGGGGCGGAGACCCAGTACTTC. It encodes CASSVGDSGAETQYF.

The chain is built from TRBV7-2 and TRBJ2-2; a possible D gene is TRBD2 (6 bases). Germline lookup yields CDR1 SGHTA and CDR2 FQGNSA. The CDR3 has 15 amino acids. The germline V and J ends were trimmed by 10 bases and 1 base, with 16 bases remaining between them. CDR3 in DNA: TGTGCCATCAGAAGGCCGGGAGTGAACACCGGGGAGCTGTTTTTT. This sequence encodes CAIRRPGVNTGELFF.

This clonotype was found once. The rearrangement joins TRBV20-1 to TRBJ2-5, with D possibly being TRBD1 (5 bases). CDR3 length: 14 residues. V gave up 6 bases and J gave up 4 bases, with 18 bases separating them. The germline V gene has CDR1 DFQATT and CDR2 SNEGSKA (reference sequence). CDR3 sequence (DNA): TGCAGTGCCAGCCCCAGGGTAGGGGCAGAGACCCAGTACTTC. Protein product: CSASPRVGAETQYF.

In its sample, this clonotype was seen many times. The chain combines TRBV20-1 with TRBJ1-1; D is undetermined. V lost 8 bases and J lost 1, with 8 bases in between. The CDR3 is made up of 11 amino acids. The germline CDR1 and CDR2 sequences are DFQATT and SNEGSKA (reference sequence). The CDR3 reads CSLLTNTEAFF. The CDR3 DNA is TGCAGTCTGCTTACGAACACTGAAGCTTTCTTT.

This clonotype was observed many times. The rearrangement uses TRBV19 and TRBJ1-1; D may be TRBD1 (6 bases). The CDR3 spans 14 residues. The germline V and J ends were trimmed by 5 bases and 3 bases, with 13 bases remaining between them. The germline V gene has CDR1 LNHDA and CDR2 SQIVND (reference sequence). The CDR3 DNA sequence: TGTGCCAGTAGTGCCCAGGGGCCGTACACTGAAGCTTTCTTT. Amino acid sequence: CASSAQGPYTEAFF.

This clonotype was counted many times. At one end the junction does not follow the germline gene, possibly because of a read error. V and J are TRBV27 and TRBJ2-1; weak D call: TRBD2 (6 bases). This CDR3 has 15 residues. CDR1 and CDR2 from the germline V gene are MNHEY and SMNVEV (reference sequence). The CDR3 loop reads CASSLGGVSFNEQFF. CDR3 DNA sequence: TGTGCCAGCAGTTTAGGAGGGGTTTCCTTCAATGAGCAGTTCTTC.